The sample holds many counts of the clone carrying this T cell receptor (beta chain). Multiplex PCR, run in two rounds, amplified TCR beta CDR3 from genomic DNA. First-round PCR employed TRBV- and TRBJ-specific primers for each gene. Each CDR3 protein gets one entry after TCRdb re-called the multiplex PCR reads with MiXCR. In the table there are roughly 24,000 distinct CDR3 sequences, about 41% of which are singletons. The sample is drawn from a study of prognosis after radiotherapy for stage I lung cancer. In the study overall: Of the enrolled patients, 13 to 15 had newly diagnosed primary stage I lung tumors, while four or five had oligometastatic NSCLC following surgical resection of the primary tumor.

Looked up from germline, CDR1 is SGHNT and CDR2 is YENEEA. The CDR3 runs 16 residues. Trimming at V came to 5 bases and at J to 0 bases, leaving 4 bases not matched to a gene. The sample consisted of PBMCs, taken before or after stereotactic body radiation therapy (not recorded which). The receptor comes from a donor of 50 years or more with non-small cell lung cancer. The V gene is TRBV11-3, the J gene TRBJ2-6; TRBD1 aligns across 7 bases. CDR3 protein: CASSGQESSGANVLTF. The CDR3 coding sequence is TGTGCCAGCAGCGGACAGGAGTCCTCTGGGGCCAACGTCCTGACTTTC.